This entry lists 11 T cell receptor beta chains sequenced from one sample in a study of T-cell reconstitution after alpha-beta-depleted transplantation in children. Construction of the TCRbeta library involved unique molecular identifiers. TCRdb ran MiXCR on the PCR reads and lists one entry per CDR3 protein. Of 500,000 to 600,000 distinct CDR3 sequences listed, about 18% are singletons. Specimen: PBMCs from the stem cell graft donor, collected from the stem cell graft. The source is a human donor who donated a stem cell graft to a child with acute lymphoblastic leukemia.

This clonotype was counted a few times. This chain links TRBV20-1 with TRBJ1-2; the D is unclear. The CDR3 consists of 13 residues. With 2 bases removed from V and 8 bases from J, the gap between germline ends came to 15 bases. Germline CDR1 DFQATT, CDR2 SNEGSKA (reference sequence). The CDR3 sequence is CSARPSITGGYTF. The CDR3 DNA sequence: TGCAGTGCTAGACCCTCGATAACGGGGGGCTACACCTTC.

This clonotype was detected only a few times. J is TRBJ2-1 and V is TRBV30; D is possibly TRBD2 (6 bases). Between the trimmed V and J ends, which lost 5 bases and 4 bases, there was a span of 6 bases. Germline loops: CDR1 GTSNPN, CDR2 SVGIG (reference sequence). CDR3 size: 11 residues. Written as DNA, the CDR3 is TGTGCCTGGGGGACTTACAATGAGCAGTTCTTC. It yields the protein CAWGTYNEQFF.

This clonotype was seen more than once but under ten times. The chain recombines TRBV9 with TRBJ2-1; 10 positions match TRBD2. CDR3 size: 15 residues. J was trimmed by 6 bases and V by 0 bases; bases with no gene match: 3. Germline V gives CDR1 SGDLS, CDR2 YYNGEE. This CDR3 reads CASSVGTSGFNEQFF. CDR3 nucleotide sequence: TGTGCCAGCAGCGTAGGGACTAGCGGCTTCAATGAGCAGTTCTTC.

The rearrangement uses TRBV2 and TRBJ2-7; 8 nucleotides match TRBD2. This CDR3 has 16 residues. Germline values: CDR1 SNHLY, CDR2 FYNNEI. The V segment lost 4 bases and the J segment 2 bases; nucleotides outside the gene matches: 10. The CDR3 DNA reads as TGTGCCAGCAGTGGGGGTGCAACGGGAGGGACCTACGAGCAGTACTTC. Encoded protein: CASSGGATGGTYEQYF.

A few counts support this clonotype. The gene calls are TRBV27 and TRBJ2-1, with a weak D call TRBD2 (6 bases). Germline CDR1 MNHEY, CDR2 SMNVEV (reference sequence). With 0 bases removed from V and 7 bases from J, the gap between germline ends came to 10 bases. This CDR3 contains 14 residues. As DNA, the CDR3 is TGTGCCAGCAGTTTATCAGGAGGGGTGAATGAGCAGTTCTTC. It codes for CASSLSGGVNEQFF.

The table lists this clonotype with a few counts. The chain couples TRBV5-6 to TRBJ1-4, with D maybe TRBD1 (5 bases). Germline V CDR1 and CDR2: SGHDT, YYEEEE. The V and J ends lost 6 bases and 4 bases respectively, with 10 bases between them. The CDR3 extends over 13 amino acids. The CDR3 nucleotides read TGTGCCAGCAAGGGACGCCGTAATGAAAAACTGTTTTTT. Its protein product is CASKGRRNEKLFF.

The rearrangement links TRBV4-1 to TRBJ2-1, with TRBD2 matching over 9 bases. This CDR3 comprises 16 residues. V lost 4 bases to trimming and J lost 9 bases; unmatched junction nucleotides: 13. In germline, CDR1 is MGHRA, CDR2 YSYEKL. CDR3 in DNA: TGCGCCAGCAGCCGCGGTCGGGCTAGCGGGAACAGTGAGCAGTTCTTC. Amino acid sequence: CASSRGRASGNSEQFF.

The chain has TRBV7-9 and TRBJ2-7; D gene ambiguous. V was trimmed by 4 bases and J by 5 bases, leaving 6 bases between them. CDR1 is SEHNR and CDR2 is FQNEAQ in the germline V gene (reference sequence). The CDR3 sequence is 11 residues long. CDR3 in amino acids: CASSSQNEQYF. The CDR3 DNA reads as TGTGCCAGCAGCTCTCAAAACGAGCAGTACTTC. Using reference TRBV7-9 and TRBJ2-7 for the parts outside the CDR3, the full variable domain is DTGVSQNPRHKITKRGQNVTFRCDPISEHNRLYWYRQTLGQGPEFLTYFQNEAQLEKSRLLSDRFSAERPKGSFSTLEIQRTEQGDSAMYLCASSSQNEQYFGPGTRLTVT.

The sample holds a few counts of this clonotype. V and J are TRBV20-1 and TRBJ2-1; no clear D. Between the trimmed V and J ends, which lost 4 bases and 5 bases, there was a span of 15 bases. The CDR3 has 14 residues. CDR1 and CDR2 from the germline V gene are DFQATT and SNEGSKA (reference sequence). CDR3 amino acids: CSAMTPSVHNEQFF. The CDR3 DNA follows: TGCAGTGCTATGACCCCTTCCGTCCACAATGAGCAGTTCTTC.

This clonotype was observed a few times. This chain links TRBV5-5 with TRBJ1-5; TRBD1 agrees at 9 bases. Trimming took 1 base from V and 4 from J; bases not matched to a gene: 9. The germline gives CDR1 SGHKS, CDR2 YYEKEE (reference sequence). This CDR3 comprises 17 residues. The CDR3 region is CASSLSVGTGKNQPQHF. CDR3 nucleotide sequence: TGTGCCAGCAGCTTGTCGGTGGGGACAGGGAAGAATCAGCCCCAGCATTTT.

V usage is TRBV3-1 and J usage is TRBJ1-4; D remains unclear. V lost 4 bases, J lost 2 bases, and 11 bases lay in between. This CDR3 spans 15 amino acids. Looked up from germline, CDR1 is LGHDT and CDR2 is YNNKEL (reference sequence). The CDR3 protein is CASSPQLGTNEKLFF. CDR3 in DNA: TGTGCCAGCAGCCCCCAGTTGGGGACTAATGAAAAACTGTTTTTT. Filled out from reference TRBV3-1 and TRBJ1-4, the complete variable domain reads DTAVSQTPKYLVTQMGNDKSIKCEQNLGHDTMYWYKQDSKKFLKIMFSYNNKELIINETVPNRFSPKSPDKAHLNLHINSLELGDSAVYFCASSPQLGTNEKLFFGSGTQLSVL.